A selection of T cell receptor beta chains follows, all from one sample in a study of T cell responses to AZD1222 COVID-19 vaccine. Clones were read by immunoSEQ multiplex PCR, and TCRdb kept only the in-frame ones, dropping some. The sample shows more than 150,000 clones, around 90% of them seen only once. This specimen was peripheral blood, taken 28 days after the second AZD1222 dose. These receptors originate from an adult who received the AZD1222 COVID-19 vaccine. Both conserved end residues are part of each CDR3. Fields, in order: D gene, J gene, V gene, clone size, CDR3 protein, CDR3 DNA. D genes are given only for firm matches. Clone size is given for some rows only: seen once, a few or many times, or a class if the clone is expanded.

TRBD1 | TRBJ2-2 | TRBV19 | - | CASSPGQLELFF | TGTGCCAGTTCTCCGGGACAGCTAGAGCTGTTTTTT
- | TRBJ1-4 | TRBV7-6 | - | CASSPDGEGKLFF | TGTGCCAGCAGTCCCGACGGGGAGGGAAAACTGTTTTTT
TRBD1 | TRBJ1-4 | TRBV5-4 | - | CASSPTGQAVSGEKLFF | TGTGCCAGCAGTCCTACGGGACAGGCAGTCTCAGGTGAAAAACTGTTTTTT
- | TRBJ1-6 | TRBV7-8 | once | CASSSLAEPGLGSPLHF | TGTGCCAGCAGCTCCCTCGCGGAGCCGGGCCTTGGATCACCCCTCCACTTT
TRBD2 | TRBJ2-7 | TRBV7-2 | - | CASSPLERGTYEQYF | TGTGCCAGCAGCCCCCTAGAGCGGGGGACCTACGAGCAGTACTTC
- | TRBJ1-2 | TRBV5-1 | - | CASSLDRPENYGYTF | TGCGCCAGCAGCCTTGACAGGCCTGAAAACTATGGCTACACCTTC
TRBD1 | TRBJ1-6 | TRBV2 | - | CARGGQGKSPLHF | TGTGCCAGGGGAGGACAGGGTAAATCACCCCTCCACTTT
TRBD1 | TRBJ1-4 | TRBV7-9 | once | CASSGDSEKLFF | TGTGCCAGCAGCGGGGACAGTGAAAAACTGTTTTTT
- | TRBJ2-7 | TRBV19 | - | CASSWDGAYEQYF | TGTGCCAGTAGTTGGGACGGCGCCTACGAGCAGTACTTC
- | TRBJ1-3 | TRBV4-3 | few | CASSQDRVISGNTIYF | TGCGCCAGCAGCCAAGATCGGGTCATATCTGGAAACACCATATATTTT
- | TRBJ1-3 | TRBV7-8 | - | CASSLDSSGNTIYF | TGTGCCAGCAGCTTAGACAGCAGCGGAAACACCATATATTTT
- | TRBJ2-1 | TRBV12-3/TRBV12-4 | - | CASSLANDNEQFF | TGTGCCAGCAGTTTGGCTAACGACAATGAGCAGTTCTTC
TRBD2 | TRBJ2-3 | TRBV5-1 | - | CASSLGLAMDTQYF | TGCGCCAGCAGCTTGGGACTAGCGATGGATACGCAGTATTTT
TRBD2 | TRBJ2-3 | TRBV4-1 | few | CASSQAGTRTDTQYF | TGCGCCAGCAGCCAAGCGGGGACTAGAACAGATACGCAGTATTTT
- | TRBJ2-1 | TRBV14 | - | CASSPLGRGTYNEQFF | TGTGCCAGCAGCCCTCTAGGACGGGGAACCTACAATGAGCAGTTCTTC
- | TRBJ1-3 | TRBV2 | - | CASSEAPTNTIYF | TGTGCCAGCAGTGAAGCTCCTACGAACACCATATATTTT
- | TRBJ2-1 | TRBV7-9 | - | CASSLAGGPYNEQFF | TGTGCCAGCAGCTTAGCTGGAGGGCCTTACAATGAGCAGTTCTTC
- | TRBJ1-5 | TRBV28 | - | CASSLGQVYGQPQHF | TGTGCCAGCAGTTTGGGTCAGGTCTACGGTCAGCCCCAGCATTTT
- | TRBJ2-1 | TRBV5-5 | - | CASSLLRTADNEQFF | TGTGCCAGCAGCTTGCTGCGGACAGCCGACAATGAGCAGTTCTTC
- | TRBJ2-3 | TRBV7-8 | few | CASSPKGVGGTDTQYF | TGTGCCAGCAGCCCGAAGGGGGTGGGGGGCACAGATACGCAGTATTTT